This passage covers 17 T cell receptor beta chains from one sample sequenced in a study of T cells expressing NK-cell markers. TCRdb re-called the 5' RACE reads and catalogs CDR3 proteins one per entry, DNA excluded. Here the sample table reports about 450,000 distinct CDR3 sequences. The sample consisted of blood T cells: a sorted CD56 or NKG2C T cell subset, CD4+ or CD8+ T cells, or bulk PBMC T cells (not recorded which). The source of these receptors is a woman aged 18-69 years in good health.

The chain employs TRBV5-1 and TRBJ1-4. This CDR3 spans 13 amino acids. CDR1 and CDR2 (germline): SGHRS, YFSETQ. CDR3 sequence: CASSYGDDEKLFF.

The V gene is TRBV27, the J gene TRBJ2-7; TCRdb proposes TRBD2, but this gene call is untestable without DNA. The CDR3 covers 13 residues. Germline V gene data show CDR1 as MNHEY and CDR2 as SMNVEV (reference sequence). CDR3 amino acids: CASSVSGSYEQYF.

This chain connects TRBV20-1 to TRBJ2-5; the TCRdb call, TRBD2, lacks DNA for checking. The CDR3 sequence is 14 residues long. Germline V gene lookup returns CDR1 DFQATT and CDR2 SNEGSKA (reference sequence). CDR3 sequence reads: CSARDGLAFGAQYF.

The CDR3 reads CATSQGLGTHNEQFF. The chain joins TRBV15 to TRBJ2-1. The V gene's germline CDR1 is LNHNV and CDR2 YYDKDF (reference sequence). The CDR3 sequence is 15 residues long.

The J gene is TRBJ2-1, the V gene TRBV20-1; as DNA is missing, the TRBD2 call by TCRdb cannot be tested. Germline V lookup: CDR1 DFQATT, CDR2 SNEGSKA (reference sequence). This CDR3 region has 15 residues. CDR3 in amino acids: CSARIPGLAGDEQFF.

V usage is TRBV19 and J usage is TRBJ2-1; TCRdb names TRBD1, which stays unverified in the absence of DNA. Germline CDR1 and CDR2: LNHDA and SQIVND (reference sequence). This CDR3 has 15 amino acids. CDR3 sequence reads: CASSPTGGRGNEQFF.

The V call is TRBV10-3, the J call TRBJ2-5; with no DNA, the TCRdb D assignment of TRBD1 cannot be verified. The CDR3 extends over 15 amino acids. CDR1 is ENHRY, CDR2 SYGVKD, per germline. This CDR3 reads CAISESVGGAETQYF.

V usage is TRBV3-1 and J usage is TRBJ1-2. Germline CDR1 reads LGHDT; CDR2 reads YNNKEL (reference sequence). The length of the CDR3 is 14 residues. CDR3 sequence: CASSQGNGYYGYTF. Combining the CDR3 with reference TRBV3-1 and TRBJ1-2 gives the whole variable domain DTAVSQTPKYLVTQMGNDKSIKCEQNLGHDTMYWYKQDSKKFLKIMFSYNNKELIINETVPNRFSPKSPDKAHLNLHINSLELGDSAVYFCASSQGNGYYGYTFGSGTRLTVV.

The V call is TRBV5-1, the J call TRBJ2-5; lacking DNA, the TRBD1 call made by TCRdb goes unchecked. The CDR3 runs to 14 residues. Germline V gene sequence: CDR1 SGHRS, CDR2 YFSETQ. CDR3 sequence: CASIPGGTQETQYF.

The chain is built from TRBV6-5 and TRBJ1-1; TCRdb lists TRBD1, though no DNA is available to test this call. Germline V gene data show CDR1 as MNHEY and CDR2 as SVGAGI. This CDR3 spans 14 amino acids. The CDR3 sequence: CASSYTGQGPEAFF.

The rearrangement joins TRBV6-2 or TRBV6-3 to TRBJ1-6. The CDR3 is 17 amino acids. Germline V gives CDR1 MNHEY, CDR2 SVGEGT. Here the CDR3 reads CASSYSSSLGNNSPLHF.

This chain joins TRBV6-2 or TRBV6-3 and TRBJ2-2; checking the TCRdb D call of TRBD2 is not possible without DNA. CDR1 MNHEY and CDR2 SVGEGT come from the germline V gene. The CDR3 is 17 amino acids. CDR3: CATRGTSGLAGTGELFF.

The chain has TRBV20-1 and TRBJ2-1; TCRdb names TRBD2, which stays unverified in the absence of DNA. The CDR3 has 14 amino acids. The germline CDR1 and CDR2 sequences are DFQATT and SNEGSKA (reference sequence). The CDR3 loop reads CSASLGGVHNEQFF.

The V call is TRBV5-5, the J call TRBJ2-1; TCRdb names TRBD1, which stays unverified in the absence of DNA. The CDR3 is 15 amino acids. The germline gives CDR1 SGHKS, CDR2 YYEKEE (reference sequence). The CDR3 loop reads CASSLQQGRYNEQFF.

The CDR3 reads CASSLTTGGIENIQYF. This chain uses TRBV7-2 with TRBJ2-4; there is no DNA to check the TCRdb D call of TRBD1. Germline V gene lookup returns CDR1 SGHTA and CDR2 FQGNSA. The CDR3 sequence is 16 residues long. The full variable domain, completed using reference TRBV7-2 and TRBJ2-4, is GAGVSQSPSNKVTEKGKDVELRCDPISGHTALYWYRQSLGQGLEFLIYFQGNSAPDKSGLPSDRFSAERTGGSVSTLTIQRTQQEDSAVYLCASSLTTGGIENIQYFGAGTRLSVL.

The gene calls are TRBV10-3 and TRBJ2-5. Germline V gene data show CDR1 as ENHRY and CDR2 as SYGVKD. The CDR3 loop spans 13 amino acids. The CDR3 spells CAISERQQETQYF.

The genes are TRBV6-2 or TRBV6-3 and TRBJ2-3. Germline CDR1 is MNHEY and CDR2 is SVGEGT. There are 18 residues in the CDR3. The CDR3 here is CASSYSRQRVLSTDTQYF.